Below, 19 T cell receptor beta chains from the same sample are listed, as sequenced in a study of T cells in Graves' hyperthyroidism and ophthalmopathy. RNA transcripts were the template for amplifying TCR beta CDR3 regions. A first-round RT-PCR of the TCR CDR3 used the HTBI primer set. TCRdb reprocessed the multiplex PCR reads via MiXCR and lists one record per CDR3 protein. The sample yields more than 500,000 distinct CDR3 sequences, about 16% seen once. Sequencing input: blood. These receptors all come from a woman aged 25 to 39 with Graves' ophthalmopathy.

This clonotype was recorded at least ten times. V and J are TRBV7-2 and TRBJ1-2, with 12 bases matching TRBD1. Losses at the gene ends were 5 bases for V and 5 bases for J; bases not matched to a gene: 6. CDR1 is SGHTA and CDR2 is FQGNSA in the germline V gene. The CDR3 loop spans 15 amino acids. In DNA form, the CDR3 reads TGTGCCAGCAGCACGGGACAGGGGGCAGGATATGGCTACACCTTC. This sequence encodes CASSTGQGAGYGYTF.

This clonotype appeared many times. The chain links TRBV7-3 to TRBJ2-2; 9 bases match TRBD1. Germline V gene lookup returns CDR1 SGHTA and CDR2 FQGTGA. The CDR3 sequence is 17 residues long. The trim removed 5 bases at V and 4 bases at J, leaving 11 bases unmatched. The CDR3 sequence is CASSPWGIQGATGELFF. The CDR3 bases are TGTGCCAGCAGCCCTTGGGGCATACAGGGGGCCACCGGGGAGCTGTTTTTT.

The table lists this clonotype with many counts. DNA of the CDR3: TGCGCCAGCAGCTTGGCCGGTCAGGGGTCCTACAATGAGCAGTTCTTC. Translating it yields CASSLAGQGSYNEQFF. The chain employs TRBV5-1 and TRBJ2-1; D possibly corresponds to TRBD1 (6 bases). Trimming shortened V by 0 bases and J by 1 base, and 11 bases separated the two germline ends. Germline CDR1 reads SGHRS; CDR2 reads YFSETQ. This CDR3 has 16 residues.

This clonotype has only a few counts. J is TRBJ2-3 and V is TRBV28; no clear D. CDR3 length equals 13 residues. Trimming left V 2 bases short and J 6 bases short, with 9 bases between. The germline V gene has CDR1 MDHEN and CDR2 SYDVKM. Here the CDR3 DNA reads TGTGCCAGCAGTTTAACTAACTCGGATACGCAGTATTTT. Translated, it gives CASSLTNSDTQYF.

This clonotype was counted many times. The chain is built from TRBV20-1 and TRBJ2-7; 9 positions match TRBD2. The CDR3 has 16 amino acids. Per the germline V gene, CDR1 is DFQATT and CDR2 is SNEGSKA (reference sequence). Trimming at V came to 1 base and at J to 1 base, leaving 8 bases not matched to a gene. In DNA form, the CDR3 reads TGCAGTGCTAGAGGCCGGAGGACTAGCGTTTCCTACGAGCAGTACTTC. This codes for CSARGRRTSVSYEQYF.

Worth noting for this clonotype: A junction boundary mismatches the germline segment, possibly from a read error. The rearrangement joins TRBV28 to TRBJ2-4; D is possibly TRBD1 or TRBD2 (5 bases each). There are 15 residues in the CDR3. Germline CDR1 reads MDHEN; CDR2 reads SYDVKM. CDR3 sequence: CTSSSQGVAKNIQYF. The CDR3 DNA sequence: TGTACCAGCAGTTCCCAGGGAGTAGCCAAAAACATTCAGTACTTC.

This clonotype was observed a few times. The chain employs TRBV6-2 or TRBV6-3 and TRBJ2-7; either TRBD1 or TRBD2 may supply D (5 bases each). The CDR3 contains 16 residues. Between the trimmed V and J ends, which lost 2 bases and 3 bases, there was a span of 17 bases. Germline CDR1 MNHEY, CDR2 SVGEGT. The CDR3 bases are TGTGCCAGCAGTTACCCTCCCGGGGCTGCCGACTACGAGCAGTACTTC. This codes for CASSYPPGAADYEQYF.

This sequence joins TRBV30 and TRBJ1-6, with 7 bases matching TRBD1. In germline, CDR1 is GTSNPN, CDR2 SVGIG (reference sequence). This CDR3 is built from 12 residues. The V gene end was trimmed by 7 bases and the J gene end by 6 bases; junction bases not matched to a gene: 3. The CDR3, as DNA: TGTGCCTTGGACAGGCGTAATTCACCCCTCCACTTT. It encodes CALDRRNSPLHF.

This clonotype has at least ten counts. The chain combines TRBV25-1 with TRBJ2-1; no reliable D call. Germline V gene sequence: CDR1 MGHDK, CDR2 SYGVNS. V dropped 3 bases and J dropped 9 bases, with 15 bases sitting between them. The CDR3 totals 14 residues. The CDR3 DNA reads TGTGCCAGCAGTGAGAGCGCGTCCCCCAGTGAGCAGTTCTTC. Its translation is CASSESASPSEQFF.

The CDR3 loop reads CASTTGTSGIGTDTQYF. CDR3 nucleotide sequence: TGTGCCAGCACGACTGGGACTAGCGGGATTGGTACAGATACGCAGTATTTT. The V call is TRBV9, the J call TRBJ2-3, with 13 nucleotides matching TRBD2. CDR3 length: 17 residues. Germline V lookup: CDR1 SGDLS, CDR2 YYNGEE. The V segment lost 6 bases and the J segment 3 bases; nucleotides outside the gene matches: 10.

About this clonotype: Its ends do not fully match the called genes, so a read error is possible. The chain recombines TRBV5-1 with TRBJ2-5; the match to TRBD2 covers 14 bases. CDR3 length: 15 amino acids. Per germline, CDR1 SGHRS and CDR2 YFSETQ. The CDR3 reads CASSRRTSGRETQYF. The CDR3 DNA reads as TGTGCCAGCAGCCGTAGGACTAGCGGGAGGGAGACCCAGTACTTC.

The CDR3 here is CARYMNEQYF. The CDR3 DNA reads as TGTGCCAGGTACATGAACGAGCAGTACTTC. This chain connects TRBV6-1 to TRBJ2-7; D is undetermined. V was cut by 9 bases and J by 5 bases, with 8 bases left in between. This CDR3 spans 10 amino acids. CDR1 is MNHNS, CDR2 SASEGT, per germline.

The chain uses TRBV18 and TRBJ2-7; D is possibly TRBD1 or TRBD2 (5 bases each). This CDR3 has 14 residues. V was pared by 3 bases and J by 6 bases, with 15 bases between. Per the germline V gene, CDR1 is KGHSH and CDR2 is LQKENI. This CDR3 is CASSPGTRVSEQYF. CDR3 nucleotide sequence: TGTGCCAGCTCACCGGGGACCCGTGTCTCCGAGCAGTACTTC. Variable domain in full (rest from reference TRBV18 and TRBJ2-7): NAGVMQNPRHLVRRRGQEARLRCSPMKGHSHVYWYRQLPEEGLKFMVYLQKENIIDESGMPKERFSAEFPKEGPSILRIQQVVRGDSAAYFCASSPGTRVSEQYFGPGTRLTVT.

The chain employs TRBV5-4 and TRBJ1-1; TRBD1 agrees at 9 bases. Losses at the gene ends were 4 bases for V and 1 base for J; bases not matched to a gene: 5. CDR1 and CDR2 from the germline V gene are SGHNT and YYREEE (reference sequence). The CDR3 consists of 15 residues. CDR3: CASSPMGQGNTEAFF. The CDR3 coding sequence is TGTGCCAGCAGCCCCATGGGACAGGGGAACACTGAAGCTTTCTTT.

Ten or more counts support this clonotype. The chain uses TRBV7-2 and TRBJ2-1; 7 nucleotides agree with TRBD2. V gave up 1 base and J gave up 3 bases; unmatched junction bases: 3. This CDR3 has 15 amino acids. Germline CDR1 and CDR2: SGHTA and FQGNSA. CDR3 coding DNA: TGTGCCAGCAGCTTAGGCGGGAGACTCTACAATGAGCAGTTCTTC. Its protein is CASSLGGRLYNEQFF.

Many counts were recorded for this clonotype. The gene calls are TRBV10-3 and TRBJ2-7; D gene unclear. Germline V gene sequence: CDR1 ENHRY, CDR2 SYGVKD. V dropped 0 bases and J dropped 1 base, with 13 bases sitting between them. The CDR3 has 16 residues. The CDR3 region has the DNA TGTGCCATCAGTGAGTCTATCCAAAAGGGATCCTACGAGCAGTACTTC. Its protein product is CAISESIQKGSYEQYF.

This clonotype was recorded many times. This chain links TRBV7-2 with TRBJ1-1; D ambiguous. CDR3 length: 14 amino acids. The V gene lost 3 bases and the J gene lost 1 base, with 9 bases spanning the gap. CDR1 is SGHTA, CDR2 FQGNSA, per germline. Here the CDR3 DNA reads TGTGCCAGCAGCTTCCTGTGGGGGAACACTGAAGCTTTCTTT. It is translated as CASSFLWGNTEAFF.

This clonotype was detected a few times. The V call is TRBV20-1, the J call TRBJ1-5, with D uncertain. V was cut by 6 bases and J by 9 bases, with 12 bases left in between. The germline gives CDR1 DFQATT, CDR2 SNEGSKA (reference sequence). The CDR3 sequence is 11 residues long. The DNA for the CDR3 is TGCAGTGCCCGCCAAAGTGGGCCCCAGCATTTT. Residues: CSARQSGPQHF.

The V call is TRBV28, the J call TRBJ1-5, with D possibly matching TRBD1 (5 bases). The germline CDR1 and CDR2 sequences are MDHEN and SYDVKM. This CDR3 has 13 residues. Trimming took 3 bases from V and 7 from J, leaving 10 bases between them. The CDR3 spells CASSLGVQQPQHF. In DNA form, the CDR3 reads TGTGCCAGCAGTTTGGGGGTCCAGCAGCCCCAGCATTTT.